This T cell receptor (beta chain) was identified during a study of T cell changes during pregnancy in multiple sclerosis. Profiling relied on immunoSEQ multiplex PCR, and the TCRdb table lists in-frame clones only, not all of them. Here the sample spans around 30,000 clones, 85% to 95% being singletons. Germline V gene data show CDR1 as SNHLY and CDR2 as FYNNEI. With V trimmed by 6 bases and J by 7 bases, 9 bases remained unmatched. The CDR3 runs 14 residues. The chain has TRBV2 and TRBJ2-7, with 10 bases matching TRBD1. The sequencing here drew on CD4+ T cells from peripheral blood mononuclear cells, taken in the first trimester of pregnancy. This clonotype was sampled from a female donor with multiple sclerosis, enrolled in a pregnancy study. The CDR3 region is CASRGGQGLGEQYF. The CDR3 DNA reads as TGTGCCAGCAGAGGGGGACAGGGGCTCGGGGAGCAGTACTTC.